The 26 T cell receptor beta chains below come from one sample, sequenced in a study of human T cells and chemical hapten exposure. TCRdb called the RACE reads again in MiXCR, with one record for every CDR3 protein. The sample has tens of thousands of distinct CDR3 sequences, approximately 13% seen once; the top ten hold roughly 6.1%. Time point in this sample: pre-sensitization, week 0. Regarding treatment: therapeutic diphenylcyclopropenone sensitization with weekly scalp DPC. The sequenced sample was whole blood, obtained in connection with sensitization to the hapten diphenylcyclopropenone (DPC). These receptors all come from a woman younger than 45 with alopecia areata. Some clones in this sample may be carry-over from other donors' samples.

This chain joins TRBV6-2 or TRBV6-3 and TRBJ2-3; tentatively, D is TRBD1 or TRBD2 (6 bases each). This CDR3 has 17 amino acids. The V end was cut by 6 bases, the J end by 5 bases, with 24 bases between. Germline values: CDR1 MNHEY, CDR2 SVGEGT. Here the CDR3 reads CASSPARAGIGGDTQYF. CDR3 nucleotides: TGTGCCAGCAGCCCCGCTAGGGCGGGAATAGGGGGAGATACGCAGTATTTT.

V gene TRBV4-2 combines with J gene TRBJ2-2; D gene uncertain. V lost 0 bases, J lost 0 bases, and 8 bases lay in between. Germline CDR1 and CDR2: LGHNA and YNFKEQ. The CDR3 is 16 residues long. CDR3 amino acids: CASSQESTSNTGELFF. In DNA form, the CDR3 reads TGTGCCAGCAGCCAAGAGAGCACTTCGAACACCGGGGAGCTGTTTTTT.

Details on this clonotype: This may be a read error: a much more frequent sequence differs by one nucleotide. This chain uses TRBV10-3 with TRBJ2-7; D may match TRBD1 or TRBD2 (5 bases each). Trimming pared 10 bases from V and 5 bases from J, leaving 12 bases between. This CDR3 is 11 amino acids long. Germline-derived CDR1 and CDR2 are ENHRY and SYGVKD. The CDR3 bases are TGTGCCACCGGGCGAGGGGACGAGCAGTACTTC. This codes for CATGRGDEQYF.

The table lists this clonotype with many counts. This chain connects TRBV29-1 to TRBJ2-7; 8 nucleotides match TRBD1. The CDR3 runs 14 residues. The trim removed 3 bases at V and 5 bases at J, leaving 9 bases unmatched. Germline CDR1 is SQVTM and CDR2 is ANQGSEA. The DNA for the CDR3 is TGCAGCGTTGAGGTCGGGACAGGATTGAACGAGCAGTACTTC. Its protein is CSVEVGTGLNEQYF.

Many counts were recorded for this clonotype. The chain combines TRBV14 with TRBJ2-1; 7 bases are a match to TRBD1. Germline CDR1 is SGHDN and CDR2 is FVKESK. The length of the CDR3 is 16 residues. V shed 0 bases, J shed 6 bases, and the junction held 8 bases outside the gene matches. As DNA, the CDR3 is TGTGCCAGCAGCCAAGATCGACAGGGCTGGCGCAATGAGCAGTTCTTC. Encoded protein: CASSQDRQGWRNEQFF.

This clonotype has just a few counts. The CDR3 region is CSAPGDRGIYGYTF. The CDR3 DNA reads TGCAGTGCACCCGGAGACAGGGGGATCTATGGCTACACCTTC. The rearrangement joins TRBV20-1 to TRBJ1-2; 9 bases map to TRBD1. V lost 6 bases and J lost 4; bases outside the gene matches: 9. The CDR3 extends over 14 amino acids. CDR1 is DFQATT, CDR2 SNEGSKA, per germline (reference sequence).

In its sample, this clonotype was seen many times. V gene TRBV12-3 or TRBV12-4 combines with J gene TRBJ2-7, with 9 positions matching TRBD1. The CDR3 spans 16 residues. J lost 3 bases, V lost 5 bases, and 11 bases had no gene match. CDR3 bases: TGTGCCAGCAGTCCTGATCTATGGACAGGGGACTACGAGCAGTACTTC. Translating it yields CASSPDLWTGDYEQYF.

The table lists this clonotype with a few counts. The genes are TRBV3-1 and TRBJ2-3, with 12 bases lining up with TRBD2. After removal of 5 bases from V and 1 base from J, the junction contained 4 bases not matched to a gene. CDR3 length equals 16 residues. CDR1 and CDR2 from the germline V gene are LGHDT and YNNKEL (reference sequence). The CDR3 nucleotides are TGTGCCAGCAGCTTGCGACTAGCGGGGGGCACAGATACGCAGTATTTT. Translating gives CASSLRLAGGTDTQYF.

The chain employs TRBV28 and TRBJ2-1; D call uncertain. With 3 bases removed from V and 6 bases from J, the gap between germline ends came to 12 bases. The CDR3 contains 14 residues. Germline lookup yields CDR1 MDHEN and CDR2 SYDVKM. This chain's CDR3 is CASSFGRNLNEQFF. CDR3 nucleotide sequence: TGTGCCAGCAGTTTCGGACGGAACCTCAATGAGCAGTTCTTC.

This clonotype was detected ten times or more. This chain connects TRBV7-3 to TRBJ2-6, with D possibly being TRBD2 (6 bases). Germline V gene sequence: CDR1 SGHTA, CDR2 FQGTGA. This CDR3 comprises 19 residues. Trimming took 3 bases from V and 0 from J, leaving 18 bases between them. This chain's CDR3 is CASSLGPPGGLSGANVLTF. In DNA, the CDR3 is TGTGCCAGCAGCTTGGGCCCACCCGGGGGACTCTCTGGGGCCAACGTCCTGACTTTC.

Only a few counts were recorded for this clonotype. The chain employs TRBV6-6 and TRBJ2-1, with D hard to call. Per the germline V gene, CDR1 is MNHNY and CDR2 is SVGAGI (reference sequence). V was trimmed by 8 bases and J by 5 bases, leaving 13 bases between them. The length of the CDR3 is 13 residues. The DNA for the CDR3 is TGTGCCAGCGGTGATGAGGCCGACAATGAGCAGTTCTTC. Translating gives CASGDEADNEQFF.

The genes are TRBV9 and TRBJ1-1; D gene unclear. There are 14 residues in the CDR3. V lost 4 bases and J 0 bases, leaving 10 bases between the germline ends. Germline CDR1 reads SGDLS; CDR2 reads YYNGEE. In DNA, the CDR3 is TGTGCCAGCAGCACGGACGGAGTGAACACTGAAGCTTTCTTT. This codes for CASSTDGVNTEAFF. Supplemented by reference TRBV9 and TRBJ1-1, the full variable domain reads DSGVTQTPKHLITATGQRVTLRCSPRSGDLSVYWYQQSLDQGLQFLIQYYNGEERAKGNILERFSAQQFPDLHSELNLSSLELGDSALYFCASSTDGVNTEAFFGQGTRLTVV.

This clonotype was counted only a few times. The CDR3 DNA sequence: TGTGCCAGCAGCTTAGAGGCAGGCCGATCTATCGGCTACACCTTC. This sequence encodes CASSLEAGRSIGYTF. The J gene is TRBJ1-2, the V gene TRBV7-9; D not resolved. The CDR3 runs 15 residues. The germline CDR1 and CDR2 sequences are SEHNR and FQNEAQ (reference sequence). Deletions cut 1 base from V and 8 bases from J, with 17 bases between.

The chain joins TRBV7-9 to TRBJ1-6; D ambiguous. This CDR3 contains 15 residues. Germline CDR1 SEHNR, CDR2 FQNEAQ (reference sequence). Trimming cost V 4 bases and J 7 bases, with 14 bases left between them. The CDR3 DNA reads TGTGCCAGCAGCTCAAGGCCCCGGGGAAATTCACCCCTCCACTTT. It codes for CASSSRPRGNSPLHF. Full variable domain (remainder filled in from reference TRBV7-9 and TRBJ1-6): DTGVSQNPRHKITKRGQNVTFRCDPISEHNRLYWYRQTLGQGPEFLTYFQNEAQLEKSRLLSDRFSAERPKGSFSTLEIQRTEQGDSAMYLCASSSRPRGNSPLHFGNGTRLTVT.

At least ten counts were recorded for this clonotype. The CDR3 loop reads CASSPPGQRNTEAFF. The DNA of the CDR3 is TGTGCCAGCAGTCCTCCGGGACAGAGAAACACTGAAGCTTTCTTT. The J gene is TRBJ1-1, the V gene TRBV28, with 7 bases that match TRBD1. The CDR3 consists of 15 residues. Germline-derived CDR1 and CDR2 are MDHEN and SYDVKM. Unmatched junction bases numbered 8, after V lost 5 bases and J lost 2 bases.

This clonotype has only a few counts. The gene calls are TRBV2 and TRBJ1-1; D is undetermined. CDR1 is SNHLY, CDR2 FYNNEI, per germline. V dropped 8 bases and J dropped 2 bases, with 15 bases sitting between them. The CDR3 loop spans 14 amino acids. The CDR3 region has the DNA TGTGCCAGCCGTCAATCGGTTCCTAACACTGAAGCTTTCTTT. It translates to CASRQSVPNTEAFF.

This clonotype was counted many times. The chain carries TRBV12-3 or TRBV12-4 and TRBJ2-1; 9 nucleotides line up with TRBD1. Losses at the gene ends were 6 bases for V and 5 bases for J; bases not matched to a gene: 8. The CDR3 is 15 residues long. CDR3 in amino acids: CASSFRDRVNNEQFF. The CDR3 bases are TGTGCCAGCAGCTTCCGGGACAGGGTCAACAATGAGCAGTTCTTC.

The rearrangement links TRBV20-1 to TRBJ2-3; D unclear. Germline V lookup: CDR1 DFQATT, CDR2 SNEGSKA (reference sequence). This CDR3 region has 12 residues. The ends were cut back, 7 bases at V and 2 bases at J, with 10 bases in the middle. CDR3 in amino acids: CSVQSNTDTQYF. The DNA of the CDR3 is TGCAGTGTACAGAGTAACACAGATACGCAGTATTTT.

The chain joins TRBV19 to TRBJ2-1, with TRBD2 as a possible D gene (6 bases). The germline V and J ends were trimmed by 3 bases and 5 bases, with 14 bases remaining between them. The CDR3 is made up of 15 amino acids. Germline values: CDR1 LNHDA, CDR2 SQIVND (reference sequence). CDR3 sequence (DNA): TGTGCCAGTAGTATTTTCATGCGGGAAAACAATGAGCAGTTCTTC. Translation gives CASSIFMRENNEQFF.

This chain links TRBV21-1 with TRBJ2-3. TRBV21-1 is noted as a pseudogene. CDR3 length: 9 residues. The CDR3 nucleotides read TGTGCCAGCGGTAATACGCAGTATTTT. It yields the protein CASGNTQYF.

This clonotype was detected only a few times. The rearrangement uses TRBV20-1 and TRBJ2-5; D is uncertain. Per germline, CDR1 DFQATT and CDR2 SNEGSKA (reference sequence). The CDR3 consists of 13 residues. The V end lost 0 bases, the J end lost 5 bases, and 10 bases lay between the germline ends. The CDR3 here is CSAREGGPETQYF. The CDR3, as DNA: TGCAGTGCTAGAGAGGGTGGGCCGGAGACCCAGTACTTC.

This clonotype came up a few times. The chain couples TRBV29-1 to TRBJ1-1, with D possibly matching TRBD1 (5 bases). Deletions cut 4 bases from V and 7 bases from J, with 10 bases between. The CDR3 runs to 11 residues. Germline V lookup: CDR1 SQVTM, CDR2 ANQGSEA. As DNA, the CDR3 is TGCAGCGTTGTGGGGGAGCTTGAAGCTTTCTTT. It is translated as CSVVGELEAFF. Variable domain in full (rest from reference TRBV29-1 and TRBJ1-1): SAVISQKPSRDICQRGTSLTIQCQVDSQVTMMFWYRQQPGQSLTLIATANQGSEATYESGFVIDKFPISRPNLTFSTLTVSNMSPEDSSIYLCSVVGELEAFFGQGTRLTVV.

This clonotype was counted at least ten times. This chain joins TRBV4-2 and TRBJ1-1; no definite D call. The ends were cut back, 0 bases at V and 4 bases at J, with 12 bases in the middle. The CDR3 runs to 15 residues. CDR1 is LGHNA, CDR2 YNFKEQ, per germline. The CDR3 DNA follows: TGTGCCAGCAGCCAAGAGGCCCGGGGTGCCACTGAAGCTTTCTTT. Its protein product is CASSQEARGATEAFF.

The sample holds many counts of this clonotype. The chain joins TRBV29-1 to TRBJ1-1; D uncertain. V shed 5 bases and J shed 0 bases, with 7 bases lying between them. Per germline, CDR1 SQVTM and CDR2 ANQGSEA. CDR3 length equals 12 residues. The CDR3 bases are TGCAGCGTTCGACAAGTGAACACTGAAGCTTTCTTT. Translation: CSVRQVNTEAFF.

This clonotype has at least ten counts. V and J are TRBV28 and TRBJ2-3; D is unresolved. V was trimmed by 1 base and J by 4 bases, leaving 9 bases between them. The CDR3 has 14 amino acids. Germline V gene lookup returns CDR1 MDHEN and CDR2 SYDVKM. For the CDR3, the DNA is TGTGCCAGCAGTTTATTTCAGCTGCCAGATACGCAGTATTTT. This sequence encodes CASSLFQLPDTQYF.

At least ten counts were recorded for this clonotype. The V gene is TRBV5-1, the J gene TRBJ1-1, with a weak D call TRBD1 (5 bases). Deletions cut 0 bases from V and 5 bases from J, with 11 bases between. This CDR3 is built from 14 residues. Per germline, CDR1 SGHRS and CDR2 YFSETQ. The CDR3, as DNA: TGCGCCAGCAGCTTGGCAGGGAGGAGTACTGAAGCTTTCTTT. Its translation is CASSLAGRSTEAFF.